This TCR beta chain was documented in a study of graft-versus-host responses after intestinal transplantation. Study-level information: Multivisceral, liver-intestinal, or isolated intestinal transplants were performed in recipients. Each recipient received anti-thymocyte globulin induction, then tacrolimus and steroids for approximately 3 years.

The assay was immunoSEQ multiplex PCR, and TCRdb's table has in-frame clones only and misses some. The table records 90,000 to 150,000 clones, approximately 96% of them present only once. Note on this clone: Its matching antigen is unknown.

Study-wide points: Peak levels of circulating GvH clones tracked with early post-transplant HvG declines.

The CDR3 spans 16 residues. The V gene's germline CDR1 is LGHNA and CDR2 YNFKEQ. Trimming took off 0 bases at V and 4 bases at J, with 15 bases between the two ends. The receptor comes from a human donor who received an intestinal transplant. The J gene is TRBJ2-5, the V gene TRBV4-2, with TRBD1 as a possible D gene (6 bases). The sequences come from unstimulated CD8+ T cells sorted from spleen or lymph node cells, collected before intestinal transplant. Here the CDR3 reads CASSQEGRQAGETQYF. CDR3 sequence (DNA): TGTGCCAGCAGCCAAGAGGGGAGACAGGCAGGAGAGACCCAGTACTTC.